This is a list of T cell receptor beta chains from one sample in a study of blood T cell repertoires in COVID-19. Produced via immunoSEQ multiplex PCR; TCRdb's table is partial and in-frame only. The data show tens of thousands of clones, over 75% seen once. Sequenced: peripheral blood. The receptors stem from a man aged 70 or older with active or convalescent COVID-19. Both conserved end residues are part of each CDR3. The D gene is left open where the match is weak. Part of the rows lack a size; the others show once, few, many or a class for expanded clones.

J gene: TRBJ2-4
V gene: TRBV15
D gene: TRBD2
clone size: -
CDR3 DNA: TGTGCCACCAGCCAACCGAATAGCGGGAGGGCCAGGTCGGCCAAAAACATTCAGTACTTC
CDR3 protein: CATSQPNSGRARSAKNIQYF

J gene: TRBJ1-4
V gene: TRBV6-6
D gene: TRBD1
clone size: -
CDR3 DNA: TGTGCCAGCAGTTACGGGACAGGTGAAAAACTGTTTTTT
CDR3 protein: CASSYGTGEKLFF

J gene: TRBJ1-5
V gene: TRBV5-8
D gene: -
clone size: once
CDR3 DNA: TGTGCCAGCAGCCGTTTCGGGGGGCAGGGCAACAATCAGCCCCAGCATTTT
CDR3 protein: CASSRFGGQGNNQPQHF

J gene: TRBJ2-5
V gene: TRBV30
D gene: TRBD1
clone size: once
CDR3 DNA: TGTGCCTGGAGTGCAGGGGGCCAAGAGACCCAGTACTTC
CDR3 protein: CAWSAGGQETQYF

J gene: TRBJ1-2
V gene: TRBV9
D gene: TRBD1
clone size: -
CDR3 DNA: TGTGCCAGCAGCGTCGGGACAGTAAATGTTGGCTACACCTTC
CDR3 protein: CASSVGTVNVGYTF

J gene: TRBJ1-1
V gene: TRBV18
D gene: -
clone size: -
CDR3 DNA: TGTGCCAGCTCAGGGAGGGACAACACTGAAGCTTTCTTT
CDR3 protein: CASSGRDNTEAFF

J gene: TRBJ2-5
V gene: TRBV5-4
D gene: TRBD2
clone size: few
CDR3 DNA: TGTGCCAGCAGGGGACTAGCGGGAGAGACCCAGTACTTC
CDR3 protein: CASRGLAGETQYF

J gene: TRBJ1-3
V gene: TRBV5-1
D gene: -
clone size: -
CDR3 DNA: TGCGCCAGCAGCTTAACAGAGACGCGCTCTGGAAACACCATATATTTT
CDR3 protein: CASSLTETRSGNTIYF

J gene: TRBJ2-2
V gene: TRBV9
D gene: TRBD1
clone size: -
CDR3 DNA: TGTGCCAGCAGCATCGGTATAGGACAGGCGAACACCGGGGAGCTGTTTTTT
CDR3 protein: CASSIGIGQANTGELFF

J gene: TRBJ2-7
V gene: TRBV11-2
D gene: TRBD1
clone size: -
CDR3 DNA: TGTGCCAGCAGCTCCTTCGGGACAGCCAGCTACGAGCAGTACTTC
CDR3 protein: CASSSFGTASYEQYF

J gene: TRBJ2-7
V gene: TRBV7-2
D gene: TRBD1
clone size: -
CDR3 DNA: TGTGCCAGCAGCCGCAAGTACGGGACAGCCACCTACGAGCAGTACTTC
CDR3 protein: CASSRKYGTATYEQYF

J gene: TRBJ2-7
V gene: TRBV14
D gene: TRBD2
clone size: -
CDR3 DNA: TGTGCCAGCAGCCTCGGACTGGGGCGGGAGGTATCCTACGAGCAGTACTTC
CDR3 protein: CASSLGLGREVSYEQYF

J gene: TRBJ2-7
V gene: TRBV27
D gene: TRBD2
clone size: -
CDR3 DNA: TGTGCCAGCAGTTTTGGATTGGAGCGGGAGAGAAGTCGGGAGCAGTACTTC
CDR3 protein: CASSFGLERERSREQYF

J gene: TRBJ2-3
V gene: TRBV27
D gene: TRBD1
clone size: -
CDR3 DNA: TGTGCCAGCAGTGGGACAGGGGATACGCAGTATTTT
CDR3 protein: CASSGTGDTQYF

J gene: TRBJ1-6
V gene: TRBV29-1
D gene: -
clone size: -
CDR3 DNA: TGCAGCGTTGGATGGGGGGATAATTCACCCCTCCACTTT
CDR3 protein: CSVGWGDNSPLHF

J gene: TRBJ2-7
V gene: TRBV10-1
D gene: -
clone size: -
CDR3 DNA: TGCGCCAGCAGTTGGGCCCTTCTCCCTTCCTACGAGCAGTACTTC
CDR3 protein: CASSWALLPSYEQYF

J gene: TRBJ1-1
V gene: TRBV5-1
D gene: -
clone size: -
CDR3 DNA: TGCGCCAGCAGCTTGATCAGGGTCTCTGAAGCTTTCTTT
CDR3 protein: CASSLIRVSEAFF

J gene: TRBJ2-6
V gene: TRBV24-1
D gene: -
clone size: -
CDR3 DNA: TGTGCCACCAGTGACACGGGACTTTACGGTGGGGCCAACGTCCTGACTTTC
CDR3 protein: CATSDTGLYGGANVLTF

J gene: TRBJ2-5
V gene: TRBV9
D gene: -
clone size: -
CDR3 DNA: TGTGCCAGCAGCGTATTGGGGCGGAACCAAGAGACCCAGTACTTC
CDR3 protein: CASSVLGRNQETQYF

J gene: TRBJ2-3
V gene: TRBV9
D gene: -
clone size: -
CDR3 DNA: TGTGCCAGCAGCGTAGAGTCTAGCGCGGTTTATACGCAGTATTTT
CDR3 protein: CASSVESSAVYTQYF

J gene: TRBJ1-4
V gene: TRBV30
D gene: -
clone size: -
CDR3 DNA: TGTGCCTGGAGTAAACAGGCTTTTACTAATGAAAAACTGTTTTTT
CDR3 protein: CAWSKQAFTNEKLFF

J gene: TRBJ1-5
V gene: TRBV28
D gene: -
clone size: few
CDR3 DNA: TGTGCCAGCAGTAACGGGGGGAGTAATCAGCCCCAGCATTTT
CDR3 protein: CASSNGGSNQPQHF

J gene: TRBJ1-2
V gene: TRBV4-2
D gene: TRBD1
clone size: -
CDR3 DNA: TGTGCCAGCAGCCAAGGGACAGGGGTCATGAGTGGCTACACCTTC
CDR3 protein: CASSQGTGVMSGYTF

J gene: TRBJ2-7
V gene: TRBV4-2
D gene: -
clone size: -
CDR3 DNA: TGTGCCAGCAGCCAAGCTTCTCCCATCTATGCGGGGAAATACGAGCAGTACTTC
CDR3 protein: CASSQASPIYAGKYEQYF

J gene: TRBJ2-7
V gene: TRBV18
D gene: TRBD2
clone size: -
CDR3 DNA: TGTGCCAGCTCACCCTTTAGTGTTAGCGGGTACGAGCAGTACTTC
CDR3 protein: CASSPFSVSGYEQYF

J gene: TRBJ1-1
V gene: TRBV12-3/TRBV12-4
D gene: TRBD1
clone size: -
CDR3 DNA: TGTGCCAGCAGTGGGAGACAGGGGGCTGAAGCTTTCTTT
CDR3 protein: CASSGRQGAEAFF

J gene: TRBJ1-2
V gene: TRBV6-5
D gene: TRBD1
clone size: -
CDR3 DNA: TGTGCCAGCAGTACAGGGGACCGGGGCTACACCTTC
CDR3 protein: CASSTGDRGYTF

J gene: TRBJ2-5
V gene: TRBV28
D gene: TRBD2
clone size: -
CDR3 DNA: TGTGCCAGCAGAGGCCCCCGGGGGGAAGAGACCCAGTACTTC
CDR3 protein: CASRGPRGEETQYF

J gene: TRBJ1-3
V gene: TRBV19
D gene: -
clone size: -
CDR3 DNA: TGTGCCAGTAGCCTTACAGGGTCTGGAAACACCATATATTTT
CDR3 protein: CASSLTGSGNTIYF

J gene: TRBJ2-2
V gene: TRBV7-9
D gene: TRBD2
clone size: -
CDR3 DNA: TGTGCCAGCAGCGGCCGGACTAGCGGGATCACCGGGGAGCTGTTTTTT
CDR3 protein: CASSGRTSGITGELFF

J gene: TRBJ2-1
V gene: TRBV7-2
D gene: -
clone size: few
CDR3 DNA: TGTGCCAGCAGCTCCAGAGCGGGCCCGGCCTACAATGAGCAGTTCTTC
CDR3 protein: CASSSRAGPAYNEQFF

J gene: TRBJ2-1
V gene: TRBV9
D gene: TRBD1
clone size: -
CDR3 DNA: TGTGCCAGCAGCGTGGGGACAGAACGGGAGCAGTTCTTC
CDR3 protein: CASSVGTEREQFF